This TCR beta chain was identified during a study of radiation and T cells in renal cell carcinoma. Study background: Nephrectomy followed 15 Gy stereotactic body radiation by 4 weeks.

Data came from immunoSEQ multiplex PCR; TCRdb stores just in-frame clones and leaves some out. This table holds 150,000 or so clones, about 87% found once. Indicated time point: baseline pretreatment blood. Treatment given: 15 Gy SBRT to primary tumor, nephrectomy 4 weeks later. The germline V gene has CDR1 LGHNA and CDR2 YNFKEQ. This CDR3 region has 16 residues. V gave up 0 bases and J gave up 0 bases, with 9 bases separating them. The TCR originated in a woman in her 70s with renal cell carcinoma. The rearrangement links TRBV4-2 to TRBJ1-3; D unresolved. Sequences were derived from blood, sampled from a patient whose treatment included radiotherapy and nephrectomy. CDR3 nucleotide sequence: TGTGCCAGCAGCCAAGAGGCACCAGGCTCTGGAAACACCATATATTTT. As protein: CASSQEAPGSGNTIYF.